A selection of T cell receptor beta chains follows, all from one sample in a study of tumour-infiltrating T cells in Burkitt lymphoma. Data came from immunoSEQ multiplex PCR; TCRdb stores just in-frame clones and leaves some out. The sample consists of around 46,000 clones, around 32% of them appearing once. Sequencing was performed on tumor tissue. The receptors originated from a human donor with Burkitt lymphoma. The CDR3 runs from the conserved cysteine through the conserved F or W. A D gene is named only where the DNA matches it firmly. Only some rows state a clone size, as once, few, many or a class for expanded clones.

>.|TRBJ1-4|TRBV11-3|.
CASSAKPGGKLFF
TGTGCCAGCAGCGCGAAACCAGGAGGGAAACTGTTTTTT
>.|TRBJ1-1|TRBV11-1|.
CASSWDARTEAFF
TGTGCCAGCAGCTGGGACGCCCGCACTGAAGCTTTCTTT
>few|TRBJ1-4|TRBV29-1|.
CSVEFSHEKLFF
TGCAGCGTTGAGTTCTCACATGAAAAACTGTTTTTT
>.|TRBJ2-3|TRBV27|TRBD2
CASHGGALTDTQYF
TGTGCCAGCCACGGGGGGGCATTGACAGATACGCAGTATTTT
>.|TRBJ1-6|TRBV5-8|.
CASSLQGWGNSPLHF
TGTGCCAGCAGCTTGCAGGGCTGGGGTAATTCACCCCTCCACTTT
>.|TRBJ2-7|TRBV9|TRBD2
CASSVGPGGSYEQYF
TGTGCCAGCAGCGTAGGTCCGGGGGGCTCCTACGAGCAGTACTTC
>.|TRBJ1-5|TRBV19|.
CASSIGGGGVNQPQHF
TGTGCCAGTAGTATTGGGGGGGGCGGTGTCAATCAGCCCCAGCATTTT
>few|TRBJ2-1|TRBV4-3|.
CASSQHRVNEQFF
TGCGCCAGCAGCCAACACAGGGTAAATGAGCAGTTCTTC
>.|TRBJ1-1|TRBV18|.
CASSPMKWENTEAFF
TGTGCCAGCTCACCAATGAAGTGGGAGAACACTGAAGCTTTCTTT
>.|TRBJ2-5|TRBV15|TRBD1
CATQEQGAQETQYF
TGTGCCACCCAAGAACAGGGGGCCCAAGAGACCCAGTACTTC
>few|TRBJ2-3|TRBV28|.
CASLSGQYF
TGTGCCAGTCTAAGTGGGCAGTATTTT
>.|TRBJ2-7|TRBV5-4|.
CASSRAGNEQYF
TGTGCCAGCAGCCGTGCGGGAAACGAGCAGTACTTC
>.|TRBJ1-5|TRBV7-8|.
CASSLGLGFQPQHF
TGTGCCAGCAGCTTAGGTTTAGGGTTTCAGCCCCAGCATTTT
>.|TRBJ2-5|TRBV5-1|.
CASSFRMGGQETQYF
TGCGCCAGCAGCTTCAGAATGGGGGGCCAAGAGACCCAGTACTTC
>.|TRBJ1-1|TRBV29-1|.
CSVGGFSTEAFF
TGCAGCGTTGGTGGGTTTAGCACTGAAGCTTTCTTT
>few|TRBJ1-4|TRBV6-5|.
CASSSGEKLFF
TGTGCCAGCAGTTCCGGTGAAAAACTGTTTTTT
>.|TRBJ1-1|TRBV7-8|.
CASSLQGLGTEAFF
TGTGCCAGCAGCTTACAGGGGTTAGGCACTGAAGCTTTCTTT
>.|TRBJ2-5|TRBV15|TRBD1
CATSRTRTGETQYF
TGTGCCACCAGCAGAACCCGGACAGGGGAGACCCAGTACTTC
>few|TRBJ2-1|TRBV29-1|.
CSADPGVNNEQFF
TGCAGCGCTGATCCGGGGGTGAATAATGAGCAGTTCTTC
>few|TRBJ1-3|TRBV4-1|.
CASSQSARPLSGNTIYF
TGCGCCAGCAGCCAATCTGCCCGACCCCTCTCTGGAAACACCATATATTTT
>.|TRBJ1-1|TRBV6-5|.
CASTATGGNTEAFF
TGTGCCAGCACCGCGACGGGGGGGAACACTGAAGCTTTCTTT
>.|TRBJ1-4|TRBV19|TRBD1
CASTDRGGEKLFF
TGTGCCAGTACTGACAGGGGAGGTGAAAAACTGTTTTTT
>.|TRBJ1-5|TRBV5-1|.
CASSPVVGQPQHF
TGCGCCAGCAGCCCCGTGGTAGGTCAGCCCCAGCATTTT
>many|TRBJ1-1|TRBV4-2|.
CASSQPGQTNTEAFF
TGTGCCAGCAGCCAGCCGGGGCAGACTAACACTGAAGCTTTCTTT
>.|TRBJ1-3|TRBV25-1|TRBD1
CASSPTGNPRDTIYF
TGTGCCAGCAGTCCGACAGGGAACCCCCGGGACACCATATATTTT
>once|TRBJ2-7|TRBV5-6|.
CASSSSYEQYF
TGTGCCAGCAGCTCCTCCTACGAGCAGTACTTC
>.|TRBJ1-2|TRBV7-6|.
CASSLGVGTGLGYTF
TGTGCCAGCAGCTTAGGAGTCGGGACCGGTTTGGGCTACACCTTC
>few|TRBJ1-1|TRBV20-1|.
CSADARAFF
TGCAGTGCGGATGCCAGGGCTTTCTTT
>.|TRBJ1-5|TRBV14|.
CASSQDDAVSNQPQHF
TGTGCCAGCAGCCAAGATGACGCAGTTAGCAATCAGCCCCAGCATTTT
>.|TRBJ2-1|TRBV13|.
CASSLGGQSYNEQFF
TGTGCCAGCAGCTTAGGGGGGCAGTCCTACAATGAGCAGTTCTTC
>.|TRBJ2-1|TRBV5-1|TRBD2
CASSYDLGGGAETHNEQFF
TGCGCCAGCAGCTACGACTTGGGCGGGGGGGCCGAGACTCACAATGAGCAGTTCTTC
>.|TRBJ1-6|TRBV19|.
CASSILKSEGGTLHF
TGTGCCAGTAGTATACTCAAATCGGAAGGCGGGACCCTCCACTTT
>few|TRBJ2-3|TRBV4-3|TRBD2
CASSPSGGRDTQYF
TGCGCCAGCAGCCCCAGCGGGGGCCGAGATACGCAGTATTTT
>.|TRBJ1-1|TRBV7-6|TRBD1
CASSPLQGAALNTEAFF
TGTGCCAGCAGCCCACTACAGGGGGCGGCGTTGAACACTGAAGCTTTCTTT
>.|TRBJ2-7|TRBV7-2|TRBD1
CASSLSPSGQGVKYEQYF
TGTGCCAGCAGCTTATCCCCCTCGGGACAGGGGGTTAAGTACGAGCAGTACTTC
>.|TRBJ1-6|TRBV7-8|.
CASGVGGSLYSPLHF
TGTGCCAGCGGGGTTGGTGGGTCTCTTTATTCACCCCTCCACTTT
>few|TRBJ1-1|TRBV29-1|TRBD1
CSVSTTGGSSEAFF
TGCAGCGTTTCAACCACAGGGGGCTCCTCCGAAGCTTTCTTT
>.|TRBJ2-2|TRBV10-3|TRBD2
CAIRERGVTGELFF
TGTGCCATCAGGGAGCGGGGGGTGACCGGGGAGCTGTTTTTT
>.|TRBJ1-1|TRBV14|TRBD1
CASSRQGAAEAFF
TGTGCCAGCAGCCGACAGGGGGCAGCTGAAGCTTTCTTT
>few|TRBJ1-1|TRBV5-6|TRBD1
CASSLTGANTEAFF
TGTGCCAGCAGCTTGACAGGGGCGAACACTGAAGCTTTCTTT
>.|TRBJ1-2|TRBV7-9|TRBD1
CASSLGGTAYGYTF
TGTGCCAGCAGCTTAGGGGGGACAGCATATGGCTACACCTTC